The rows below give T cell receptor beta chains drawn from one sample of a study of OX40 agonist ivuxolimab in advanced cancers. The protocol was immunoSEQ multiplex PCR, while the TCRdb copy is restricted to in-frame clones and leaves out a portion. The table records 40,000 or so clones, nearly 85% of them present only once. The sequencing here drew on CD4+ or CD8+ T cells sorted from blood, taken in a trial of the OX40 agonist ivuxolimab. The receptor source for this set is an adult with an advanced solid tumor such as melanoma, head and neck, liver or kidney cancer. Each CDR3 is given with its conserved first and last residue. D genes are given only for firm matches. Some rows mark clone size as missing; the rest say once, few, many or name a class of expanded clone.

abundance | j_gene | d_gene | v_gene | CDR3nt | CDR3aa
NA | TRBJ2-7 | TRBD1 | TRBV28 | TGTGCCAGCAGCATGACGGACAGGGGAAGCGACGAGCAGTACTTC | CASSMTDRGSDEQYF
NA | TRBJ1-1 | TRBD1 | TRBV6-1 | TGTGCCAGCATAGAGACAGGGGGGAAAGCTTTCTTT | CASIETGGKAFF
NA | TRBJ2-7 | NA | TRBV10-3 | TGTGCCATCAGTGAGTTTGGGGCAGGGGCCCACGAGCAGTACTTC | CAISEFGAGAHEQYF
NA | TRBJ1-1 | NA | TRBV7-3 | TGTGCCAGCAGCTTATATGTGAACACTGAAGCTTTCTTT | CASSLYVNTEAFF
NA | TRBJ2-5 | NA | TRBV7-3 | TGTGCCAGCAGCGATAACCAAGAGACCCAGTACTTC | CASSDNQETQYF
NA | TRBJ2-7 | NA | TRBV11-2 | TGTGCCAGCAGCTTATTCACCAGGGCGGGTTACGAGCAGTACTTC | CASSLFTRAGYEQYF
few | TRBJ2-1 | NA | TRBV20-1 | TGCAGTGCGTCGGGGTTCAATGAGCAGTTCTTC | CSASGFNEQFF
NA | TRBJ2-1 | TRBD1 | TRBV6-1 | TGTGCCAGCAGTGGGACAGGAGAAAAATTAGGCAATGAGCAGTTCTTC | CASSGTGEKLGNEQFF
NA | TRBJ1-2 | NA | TRBV10-2 | TGCGCCAGCAGTGAGGGACCCAGGGACTATGGCTACACCTTC | CASSEGPRDYGYTF
NA | TRBJ2-7 | TRBD2 | TRBV19 | TGTGCCAGTAGAAGAACTAGCGGGGGGGAGACCTACGAGCAGTACTTC | CASRRTSGGETYEQYF
NA | TRBJ1-5 | NA | TRBV30 | TGTGCCTGGAGTAATGACAGGACACCTTATAGCAATCAGCCCCAGCATTTT | CAWSNDRTPYSNQPQHF
few | TRBJ1-6 | NA | TRBV7-9 | TGTGCCAGCTGTAGGGGTAGTCTAGGATCACCCCTCCACTTT | CASCRGSLGSPLHF
NA | TRBJ1-6 | NA | TRBV4-2 | TGTGCCAGCAGCCAAGTCGCCCTCCTTAATTCACCCCTCCACTTT | CASSQVALLNSPLHF
once | TRBJ1-4 | NA | TRBV28 | TGTGCCTGCAGCGAGAACGGGGCAACTAATGAAAAACTGTTTTTT | CACSENGATNEKLFF
few | TRBJ2-7 | NA | TRBV2 | TGTGCCAGCCTCCCCCTCGTGGGGCGCGCCCAGAAACGGGACGAGCAGTACTTC | CASLPLVGRAQKRDEQYF
once | TRBJ2-2 | NA | TRBV11-3 | TGTGCCAGTGCCCCGGGACGTCAAACGAACACCGGGGAGCTGTTTTTT | CASAPGRQTNTGELFF
NA | TRBJ2-7 | TRBD2 | TRBV7-9 | TGTGCCAGCAACTTCGCCCGGGGGGCCTACGAGCAGTACTTC | CASNFARGAYEQYF
once | TRBJ2-3 | NA | TRBV4-1 | TGCGCCAGCAGCCAACTAGGAACAGATACGCAGTATTTT | CASSQLGTDTQYF
NA | TRBJ1-3 | NA | TRBV2 | TGTGCCAGCCGTGAAGACGGAAACACCATATATTTT | CASREDGNTIYF
NA | TRBJ1-6 | NA | TRBV5-4 | TGTGCCAGCAGCCAAGGAGCAGAGAAAAATTCACCCCTCCACTTT | CASSQGAEKNSPLHF
NA | TRBJ1-1 | NA | TRBV5-4 | TGTGCCAGCAGCATCTCCCCGCGGGGCTACATGAACACTGAAGCTTTCTTT | CASSISPRGYMNTEAFF
NA | TRBJ1-2 | TRBD1 | TRBV2 | TGTGCCAGCAGTGAAGCTGGGACAGGGAATGGCTACACCTTC | CASSEAGTGNGYTF
NA | TRBJ1-2 | NA | TRBV19 | TGTGCCAGTAGTATAACGTCAGGGTTCGGCGGCTACACCTTC | CASSITSGFGGYTF
NA | TRBJ2-3 | TRBD2 | TRBV5-4 | TGTGCCAGCAGCTCCGGGACTAGCGGCCTCACAGATACGCAGTATTTT | CASSSGTSGLTDTQYF
NA | TRBJ1-5 | NA | TRBV7-3 | TGTGCCAGCAGCAAAGTACACGGGAATCAGCCCCAGCATTTT | CASSKVHGNQPQHF